This T cell receptor beta chain was documented in a study of early T cells in non-severe SARS-CoV-2 infection. This clonotype was seen at least ten times. Individual cDNA molecules each received unique molecular identifiers attached to them. One entry per CDR3 protein, called by TCRdb with MiXCR from the 5' RACE reads. The table shows approximately 37,000 distinct CDR3 sequences, with roughly 5% occurring only once. CDR3 length equals 15 residues. V trimming: 5 bases; J trimming: 3 bases; junction bases outside the gene matches: 8. The germline CDR1 and CDR2 sequences are SEHNR and FQNEAQ (reference sequence).

The chain links TRBV7-9 to TRBJ2-3; 7 nucleotides match TRBD2. The sequenced sample consisted of whole blood. The source of this sequence is an adult who was a healthcare worker with PCR-confirmed SARS-CoV-2 infection or an uninfected control (not recorded which). CDR3 in DNA: TGTGCCAGCAGCCCTAGCGGCAGGCGGACAGATACGCAGTATTTT. Translated, it gives CASSPSGRRTDTQYF. The full variable domain, with the rest looked up from reference TRBV7-9 and TRBJ2-3, is DTGVSQNPRHKITKRGQNVTFRCDPISEHNRLYWYRQTLGQGPEFLTYFQNEAQLEKSRLLSDRFSAERPKGSFSTLEIQRTEQGDSAMYLCASSPSGRRTDTQYFGPGTRLTVL.